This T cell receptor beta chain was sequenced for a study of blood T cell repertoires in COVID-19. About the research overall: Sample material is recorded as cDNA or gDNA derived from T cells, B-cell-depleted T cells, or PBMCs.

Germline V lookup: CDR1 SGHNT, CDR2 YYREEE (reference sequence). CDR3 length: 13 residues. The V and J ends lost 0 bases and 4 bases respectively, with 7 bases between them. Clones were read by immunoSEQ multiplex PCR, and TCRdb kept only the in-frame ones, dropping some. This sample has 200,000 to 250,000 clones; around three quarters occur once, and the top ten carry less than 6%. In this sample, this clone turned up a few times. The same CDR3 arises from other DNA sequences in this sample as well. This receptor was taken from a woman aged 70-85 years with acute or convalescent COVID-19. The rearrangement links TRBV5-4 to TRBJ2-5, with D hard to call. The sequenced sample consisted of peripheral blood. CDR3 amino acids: CASSLGSRETQYF. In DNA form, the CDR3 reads TGTGCCAGCAGCTTGGGGTCTAGAGAGACCCAGTACTTC.